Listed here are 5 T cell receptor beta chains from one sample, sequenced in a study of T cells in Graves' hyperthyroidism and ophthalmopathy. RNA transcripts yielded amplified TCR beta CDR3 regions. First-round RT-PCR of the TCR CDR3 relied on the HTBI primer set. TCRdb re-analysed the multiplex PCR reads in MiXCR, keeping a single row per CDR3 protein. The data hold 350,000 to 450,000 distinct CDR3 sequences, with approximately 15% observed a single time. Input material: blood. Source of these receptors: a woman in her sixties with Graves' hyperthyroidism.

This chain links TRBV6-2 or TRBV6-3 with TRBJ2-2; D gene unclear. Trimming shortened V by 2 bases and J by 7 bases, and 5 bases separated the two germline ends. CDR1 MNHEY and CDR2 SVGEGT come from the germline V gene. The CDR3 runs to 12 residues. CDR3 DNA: TGTGCCAGCAGTTACGTAGTCGGGGAGCTGTTTTTT. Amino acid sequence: CASSYVVGELFF.

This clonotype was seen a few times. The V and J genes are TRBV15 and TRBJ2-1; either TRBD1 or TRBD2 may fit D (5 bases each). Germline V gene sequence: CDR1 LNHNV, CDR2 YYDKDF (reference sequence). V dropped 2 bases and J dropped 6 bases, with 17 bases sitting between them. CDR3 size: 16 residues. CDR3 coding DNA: TGTGCCACCAGCAGACGCCGGGGACGTTCTGCCAATGAGCAGTTCTTC. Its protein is CATSRRRGRSANEQFF.

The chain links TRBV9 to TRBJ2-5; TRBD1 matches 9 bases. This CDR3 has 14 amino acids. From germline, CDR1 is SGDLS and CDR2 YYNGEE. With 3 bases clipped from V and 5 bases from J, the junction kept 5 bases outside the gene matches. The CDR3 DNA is TGTGCCAGCAGCGCCACAGGGGGCGGTGAGACCCAGTACTTC. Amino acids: CASSATGGGETQYF.

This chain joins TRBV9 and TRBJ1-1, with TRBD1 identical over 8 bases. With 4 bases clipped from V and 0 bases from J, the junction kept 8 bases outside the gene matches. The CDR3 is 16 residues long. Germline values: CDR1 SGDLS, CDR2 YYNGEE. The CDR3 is CASSPRTGTMNTEAFF. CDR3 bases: TGTGCCAGCAGCCCACGGACAGGGACTATGAACACTGAAGCTTTCTTT.

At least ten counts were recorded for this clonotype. As DNA, the CDR3 is TGTGCCAGCAGCTTTCAGGAGAATCAGCCCCAGCATTTT. It specifies CASSFQENQPQHF. V is TRBV2 and J is TRBJ1-5; D is unresolved. V lost 6 bases and J 4 bases, leaving 10 bases between the germline ends. CDR3 length equals 13 residues. CDR1 and CDR2 from the germline V gene are SNHLY and FYNNEI. Complete variable domain (other parts from reference TRBV2 and TRBJ1-5): EPEVTQTPSHQVTQMGQEVILRCVPISNHLYFYWYRQILGQKVEFLVSFYNNEISEKSEIFDDQFSVERPDGSNFTLKIRSTKLEDSAMYFCASSFQENQPQHFGDGTRLSIL.